The 21 T cell receptor beta chains in this list originate from one sample, sequenced in a study of shared clonotypes between healthy human individuals. Positive CCR7 selection of CD45RO-negative cells yielded the naive CD8 cells, and terminally differentiated effector memory CD45RA+ cells were excluded. Profiling relied on immunoSEQ multiplex PCR, and the TCRdb table lists in-frame clones only, not all of them. The data show roughly 2.1 million clones, about 93% seen once. The source material was naive CD8+ T cells from PBMCs. These receptors came from a man between 18 and 35 years old in good health. Some clones in this sample may be carry-over from other donors' samples.

The rearrangement links TRBV6-6 to TRBJ2-7; tentatively, D is TRBD2 (6 bases). V was clipped by 2 bases and J by 5 bases, with 16 bases between them. There are 15 residues in the CDR3. CDR1 is MNHNY and CDR2 is SVGAGI in the germline V gene (reference sequence). CDR3 in DNA: TGTGCCAGCAGTTACGTGGAGGGCCTAGGGGACGAGCAGTACTTC. The encoded protein is CASSYVEGLGDEQYF.

The chain joins TRBV5-1 to TRBJ2-1; 10 bases agree with TRBD1. Germline V lookup: CDR1 SGHRS, CDR2 YFSETQ. This CDR3 is 14 amino acids long. Losses at the gene ends were 0 bases for V and 6 bases for J; bases not matched to a gene: 0. The CDR3 nucleotides are TGCGCCAGCAGCTTGGGACAGGGGGCCAATGAGCAGTTCTTC. This translates into CASSLGQGANEQFF.

The V gene is TRBV4-1, the J gene TRBJ2-7; tentative D call: TRBD1 (6 bases). V dropped 4 bases and J dropped 5 bases, with 21 bases sitting between them. CDR3 length: 16 amino acids. The germline CDR1 and CDR2 sequences are MGHRA and YSYEKL. CDR3 region: CASSRFGTTPRDEQYF. For the CDR3, the DNA is TGCGCCAGCAGCCGTTTCGGGACAACCCCTCGGGACGAGCAGTACTTC.

A note on this clone: This same CDR3 is encoded by further DNA sequences in the sample. The chain employs TRBV5-6 and TRBJ2-6, with D hard to call. Germline-derived CDR1 and CDR2 are SGHDT and YYEEEE. V lost 0 bases and J 0 bases, leaving 4 bases between the germline ends. The length of the CDR3 is 15 residues. DNA of the CDR3: TGTGCCAGCAGCTTGGGGATCTCTGGGGCCAACGTCCTGACTTTC. This gives the protein CASSLGISGANVLTF.

Details on this clone: Other DNA variants within this sample encode the same CDR3. The chain carries TRBV7-2 and TRBJ1-2, with no clear D. CDR3 length: 12 residues. CDR1 is SGHTA and CDR2 is FQGNSA in the germline V gene. V lost 5 bases and J lost 3, with 7 bases in between. For the CDR3, the DNA is TGTGCCAGCAGCCCTAGGGACTATGGCTACACCTTC. Translation: CASSPRDYGYTF.

The chain joins TRBV11-2 to TRBJ1-5; D remains unclear. The germline V and J ends were trimmed by 2 bases and 8 bases, with 19 bases remaining between them. CDR3 length: 16 residues. CDR1 and CDR2 from the germline V gene are SGHAT and FQNNGV. CDR3 region: CASSLYQRQGNEPQHF. Written as DNA, the CDR3 is TGTGCCAGCAGCTTATATCAGAGACAAGGTAATGAGCCCCAGCATTTT.

The chain has TRBV27 and TRBJ2-7; the match to TRBD2 covers 8 bases. The V segment lost 6 bases and the J segment 0 bases; nucleotides outside the gene matches: 7. The CDR3 length is 15 residues. Per the germline V gene, CDR1 is MNHEY and CDR2 is SMNVEV (reference sequence). The CDR3 sequence is CASSELLADSYEQYF. The CDR3 DNA is TGTGCCAGCAGCGAACTACTAGCGGACTCCTACGAGCAGTACTTC.

The chain couples TRBV10-3 to TRBJ2-3, with D perhaps given as TRBD1 or TRBD2 (5 bases each). CDR3 length: 15 residues. V was pared by 3 bases and J by 5 bases, with 15 bases between. Germline V gene sequence: CDR1 ENHRY, CDR2 SYGVKD. For the CDR3, the DNA is TGTGCCATCAGTGACCGGGACCCTACATTAGATACGCAGTATTTT. It translates to CAISDRDPTLDTQYF.

The chain recombines TRBV7-2 with TRBJ2-1; D is undetermined. V was clipped by 5 bases and J by 4 bases, with 3 bases between them. There are 11 residues in the CDR3. Per the germline V gene, CDR1 is SGHTA and CDR2 is FQGNSA. CDR3 coding DNA: TGTGCCAGCAGCGAATACAATGAGCAGTTCTTC. Protein product: CASSEYNEQFF. The full variable domain, in which reference TRBV7-2 and TRBJ2-1 provide the parts outside the CDR3, is GAGVSQSPSNKVTEKGKDVELRCDPISGHTALYWYRQSLGQGLEFLIYFQGNSAPDKSGLPSDRFSAERTGGSVSTLTIQRTQQEDSAVYLCASSEYNEQFFGPGTRLTVL.

The chain joins TRBV18 to TRBJ1-1; D ambiguous. CDR1 is KGHSH, CDR2 LQKENI, per germline. The CDR3 has 15 residues. The V end was cut by 3 bases, the J end by 3 bases, with 14 bases between. The CDR3 region is CASSPSAETHTEAFF. CDR3 coding DNA: TGTGCCAGCTCACCTTCGGCAGAGACCCACACTGAAGCTTTCTTT.

This clone occurred once. The chain uses TRBV4-1 and TRBJ2-6; D is uncertain. V was shortened by 1 base and J by 6 bases, with 13 bases between the two germline ends. CDR3 size: 16 residues. The germline V gene has CDR1 MGHRA and CDR2 YSYEKL. This CDR3 is CASSQAWGMEANVLTF. The CDR3 nucleotides are TGCGCCAGCAGCCAAGCTTGGGGTATGGAGGCCAACGTCCTGACTTTC.

V gene TRBV13 combines with J gene TRBJ2-7, with 10 nucleotides matching TRBD2. V shed 6 bases and J 0 bases; nucleotides not matched to a gene: 5. This CDR3 spans 15 amino acids. The germline V gene has CDR1 PRHDT and CDR2 FYEKMQ (reference sequence). The CDR3 loop reads CASSHSGRSSYEQYF. The CDR3 DNA is TGTGCCAGCAGTCATAGCGGGAGGTCCTCCTACGAGCAGTACTTC.

This sequence joins TRBV4-1 and TRBJ2-7; possible D gene TRBD2, 5 bases. The CDR3 extends over 16 amino acids. Trimming took 4 bases from V and 3 from J, leaving 19 bases between them. Germline values: CDR1 MGHRA, CDR2 YSYEKL. For the CDR3, the DNA is TGCGCCAGCAGCCCCATGCCTATGGACGGGGACTACGAGCAGTACTTC. Protein sequence: CASSPMPMDGDYEQYF.

This chain links TRBV28 with TRBJ2-1, with 13 bases aligning to TRBD2. CDR1 and CDR2 from the germline V gene are MDHEN and SYDVKM. With V trimmed by 6 bases and J by 9 bases, 8 bases remained unmatched. The CDR3 has 15 residues. Written as DNA, the CDR3 is TGTGCCAGCAGCCTTGGACTAGCGGGAGTTGGTGAGCAGTTCTTC. As protein: CASSLGLAGVGEQFF.

Concerning this clone itself: Within the sample, other DNA sequences also encode this same CDR3. The chain combines TRBV28 with TRBJ1-1; tentatively, D is TRBD1 (5 bases). Germline CDR1 and CDR2: MDHEN and SYDVKM. Trimming removed 3 bases at V and 1 base at J, with 6 bases between. The CDR3 is 13 amino acids. As DNA, the CDR3 is TGTGCCAGCAGTTTGGGGGAGAACACTGAAGCTTTCTTT. Translation: CASSLGENTEAFF. Together with reference TRBV28 and TRBJ1-1, the CDR3 gives the full variable domain: DVKVTQSSRYLVKRTGEKVFLECVQDMDHENMFWYRQDPGLGLRLIYFSYDVKMKEKGDIPEGYSVSREKKERFSLILESASTNQTSMYLCASSLGENTEAFFGQGTRLTVV.

V is TRBV10-3 and J is TRBJ1-2; TRBD1 agrees at 8 bases. V shed 6 bases, J shed 12 bases, and the junction held 6 bases outside the gene matches. Per the germline V gene, CDR1 is ENHRY and CDR2 is SYGVKD. The CDR3 runs 11 residues. CDR3 amino acids: CAIRRDRGHTF. The CDR3 region has the DNA TGTGCCATCAGAAGAGACAGGGGCCACACCTTC.

The count of this clone is one. V and J are TRBV23-1 and TRBJ1-2; D call uncertain. TRBV23-1 belongs to the ORF category, with a function that is uncertain. The CDR3 totals 12 residues. Trimming pared 0 bases from V and 5 bases from J, leaving 4 bases between. The CDR3 loop reads CASSQSQYGYTF. CDR3 nucleotides: TGCGCCAGCAGTCAATCCCAGTATGGCTACACCTTC.

The chain carries TRBV14 and TRBJ2-1, with D tentatively TRBD2 (6 bases). This CDR3 region has 14 residues. CDR1 is SGHDN, CDR2 FVKESK, per germline. The V and J ends lost 5 bases and 9 bases respectively, with 17 bases between them. CDR3 coding DNA: TGTGCCAGCAGCTCTCTACGACTAGTCGGTGAGCAGTTCTTC. Translated: CASSSLRLVGEQFF.

This chain joins TRBV7-9 and TRBJ2-2, with D perhaps TRBD2 (7 bases). The CDR3 covers 17 residues. The V and J ends lost 4 bases and 2 bases respectively, with 17 bases between them. Germline V gene sequence: CDR1 SEHNR, CDR2 FQNEAQ (reference sequence). CDR3 bases: TGTGCCAGCAGCTGGGGGGGCCACCACCTTAACACCGGGGAGCTGTTTTTT. Translation gives CASSWGGHHLNTGELFF. The variable domain in full, completed from reference TRBV7-9 and TRBJ2-2, reads DTGVSQNPRHKITKRGQNVTFRCDPISEHNRLYWYRQTLGQGPEFLTYFQNEAQLEKSRLLSDRFSAERPKGSFSTLEIQRTEQGDSAMYLCASSWGGHHLNTGELFFGEGSRLTVL.

V usage is TRBV9 and J usage is TRBJ2-2, with 7 bases aligning to TRBD1. Germline-derived CDR1 and CDR2 are SGDLS and YYNGEE. The CDR3 is 16 residues long. V lost 3 bases, J lost 2 bases, and 7 bases stayed unmatched. CDR3 protein: CASSAETGINTGELFF. In DNA, the CDR3 is TGTGCCAGCAGCGCCGAGACAGGGATTAACACCGGGGAGCTGTTTTTT. Drawing the rest from reference TRBV9 and TRBJ2-2, the complete variable domain is DSGVTQTPKHLITATGQRVTLRCSPRSGDLSVYWYQQSLDQGLQFLIQYYNGEERAKGNILERFSAQQFPDLHSELNLSSLELGDSALYFCASSAETGINTGELFFGEGSRLTVL.

The V and J genes are TRBV7-9 and TRBJ1-2; maybe TRBD1 (5 bases). The germline CDR1 and CDR2 sequences are SEHNR and FQNEAQ (reference sequence). V gave up 1 base and J gave up 3 bases, with 9 bases separating them. This CDR3 contains 14 residues. The CDR3: CASSLGQPYYGYTF. The CDR3 DNA reads as TGTGCCAGCAGCTTAGGACAGCCGTACTATGGCTACACCTTC.